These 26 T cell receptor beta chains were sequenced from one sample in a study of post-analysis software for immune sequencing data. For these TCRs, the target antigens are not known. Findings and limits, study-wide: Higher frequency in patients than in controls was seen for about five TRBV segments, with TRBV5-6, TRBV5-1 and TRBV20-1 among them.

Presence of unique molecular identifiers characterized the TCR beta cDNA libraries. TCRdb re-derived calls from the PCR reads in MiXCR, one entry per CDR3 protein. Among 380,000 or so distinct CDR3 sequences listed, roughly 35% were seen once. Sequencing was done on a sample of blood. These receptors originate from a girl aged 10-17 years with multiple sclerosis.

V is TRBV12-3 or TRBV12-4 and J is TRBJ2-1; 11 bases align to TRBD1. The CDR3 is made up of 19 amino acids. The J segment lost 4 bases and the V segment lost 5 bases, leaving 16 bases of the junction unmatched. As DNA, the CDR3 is TGTGCCAGCAGTGCAGAATGGTATACCGGGACAGGGGGGTACAATGAGCAGTTCTTC. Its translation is CASSAEWYTGTGGYNEQFF.

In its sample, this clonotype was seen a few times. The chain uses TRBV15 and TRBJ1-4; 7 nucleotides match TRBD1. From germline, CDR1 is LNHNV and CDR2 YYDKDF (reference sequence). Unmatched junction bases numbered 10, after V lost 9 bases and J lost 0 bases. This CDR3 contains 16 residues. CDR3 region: CATQRGTVATNEKLFF. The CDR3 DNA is TGTGCCACTCAGAGGGGGACAGTTGCAACTAATGAAAAACTGTTTTTT.

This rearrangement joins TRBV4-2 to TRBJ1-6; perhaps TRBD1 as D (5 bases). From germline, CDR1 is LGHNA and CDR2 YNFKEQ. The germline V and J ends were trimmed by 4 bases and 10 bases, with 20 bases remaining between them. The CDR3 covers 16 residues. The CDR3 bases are TGTGCCAGCAGCCCATCCATGGGGCTGGGCGAGTCACCCCTCCACTTT. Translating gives CASSPSMGLGESPLHF.

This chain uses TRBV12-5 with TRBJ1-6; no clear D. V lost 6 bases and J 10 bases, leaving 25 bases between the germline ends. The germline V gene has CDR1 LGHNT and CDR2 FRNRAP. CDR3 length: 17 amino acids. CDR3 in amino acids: CASGTSRGREGRSPLHF. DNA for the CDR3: TGTGCTAGTGGGACGAGCAGAGGGCGCGAGGGCCGATCACCCCTCCACTTT.

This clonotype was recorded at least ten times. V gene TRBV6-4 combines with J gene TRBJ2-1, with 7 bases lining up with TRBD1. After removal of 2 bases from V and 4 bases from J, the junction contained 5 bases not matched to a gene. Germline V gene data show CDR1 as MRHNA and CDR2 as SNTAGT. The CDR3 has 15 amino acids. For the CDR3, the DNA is TGTGCCAGCAGTGACGAGGGGGCGTATTACAATGAGCAGTTCTTC. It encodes CASSDEGAYYNEQFF.

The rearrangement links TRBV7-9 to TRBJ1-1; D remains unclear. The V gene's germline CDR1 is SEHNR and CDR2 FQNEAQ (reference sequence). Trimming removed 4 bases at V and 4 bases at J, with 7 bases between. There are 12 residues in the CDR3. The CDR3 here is CASSWGSTEAFF. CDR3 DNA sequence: TGTGCCAGCAGCTGGGGTAGCACTGAAGCTTTCTTT.

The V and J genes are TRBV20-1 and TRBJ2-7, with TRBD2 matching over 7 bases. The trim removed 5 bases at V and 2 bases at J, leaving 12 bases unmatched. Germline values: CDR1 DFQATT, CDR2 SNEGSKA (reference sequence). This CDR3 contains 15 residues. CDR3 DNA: TGCAGTGCTCCCTTCCGAGGGAGGGTAGCCTACGAGCAGTACTTC. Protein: CSAPFRGRVAYEQYF.

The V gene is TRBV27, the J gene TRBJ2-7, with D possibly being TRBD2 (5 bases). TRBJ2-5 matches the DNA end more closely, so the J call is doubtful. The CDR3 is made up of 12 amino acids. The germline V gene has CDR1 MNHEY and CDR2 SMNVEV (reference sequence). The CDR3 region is CASCRSGETQYF. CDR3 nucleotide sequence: TGTGCCAGCTGTCGCTCGGGGGAGACCCAGTACTTC.

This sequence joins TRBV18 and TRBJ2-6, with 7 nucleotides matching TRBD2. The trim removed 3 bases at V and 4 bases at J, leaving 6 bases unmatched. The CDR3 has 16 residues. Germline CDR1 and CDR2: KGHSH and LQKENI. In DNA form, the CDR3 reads TGTGCCAGCTCACCGCAGGAAGCGGGAGGGGCCAACGTCCTGACTTTC. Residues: CASSPQEAGGANVLTF.

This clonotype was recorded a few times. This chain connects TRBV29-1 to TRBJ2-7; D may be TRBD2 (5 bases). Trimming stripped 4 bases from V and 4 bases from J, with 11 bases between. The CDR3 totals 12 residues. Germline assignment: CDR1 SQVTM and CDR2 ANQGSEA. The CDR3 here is CSVVSGFYEQYF. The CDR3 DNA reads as TGCAGCGTTGTCAGCGGCTTTTACGAGCAGTACTTC.

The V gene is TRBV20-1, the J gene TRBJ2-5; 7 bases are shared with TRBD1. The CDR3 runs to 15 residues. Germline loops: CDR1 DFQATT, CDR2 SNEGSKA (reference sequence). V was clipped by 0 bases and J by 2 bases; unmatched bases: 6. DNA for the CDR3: TGCAGTGCTAGAGATGGTGGGACAGTTCAAGAGACCCAGTACTTC. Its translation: CSARDGGTVQETQYF.

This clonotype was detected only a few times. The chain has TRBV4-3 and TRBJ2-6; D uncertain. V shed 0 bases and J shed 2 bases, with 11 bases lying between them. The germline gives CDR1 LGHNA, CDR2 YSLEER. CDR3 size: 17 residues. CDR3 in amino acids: CASSQDLRRTGANVLTF. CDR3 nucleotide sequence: TGCGCCAGCAGCCAAGACTTAAGGAGAACTGGGGCCAACGTCCTGACTTTC.

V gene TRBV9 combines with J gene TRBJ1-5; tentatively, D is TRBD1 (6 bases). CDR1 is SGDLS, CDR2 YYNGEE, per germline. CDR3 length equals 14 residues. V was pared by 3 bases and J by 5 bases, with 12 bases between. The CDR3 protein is CASSAQGVDQPQHF. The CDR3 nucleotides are TGTGCCAGCAGCGCACAGGGTGTCGATCAGCCCCAGCATTTT. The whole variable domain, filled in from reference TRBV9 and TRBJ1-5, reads DSGVTQTPKHLITATGQRVTLRCSPRSGDLSVYWYQQSLDQGLQFLIQYYNGEERAKGNILERFSAQQFPDLHSELNLSSLELGDSALYFCASSAQGVDQPQHFGDGTRLSIL.

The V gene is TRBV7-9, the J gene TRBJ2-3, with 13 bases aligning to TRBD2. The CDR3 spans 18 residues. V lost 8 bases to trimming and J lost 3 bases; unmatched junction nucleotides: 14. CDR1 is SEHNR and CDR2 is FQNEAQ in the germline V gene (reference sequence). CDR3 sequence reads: CASDQGTSGVGGTDTQYF. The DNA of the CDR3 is TGTGCCAGCGACCAAGGGACTAGCGGGGTCGGGGGAACAGATACGCAGTATTTT.

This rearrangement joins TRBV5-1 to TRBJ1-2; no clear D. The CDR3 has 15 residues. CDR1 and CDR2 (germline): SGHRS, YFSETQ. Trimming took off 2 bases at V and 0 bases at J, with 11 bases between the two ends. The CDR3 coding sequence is TGCGCCAGCAGCTTCGGACCGCAGTCTAACTATGGCTACACCTTC. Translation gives CASSFGPQSNYGYTF.

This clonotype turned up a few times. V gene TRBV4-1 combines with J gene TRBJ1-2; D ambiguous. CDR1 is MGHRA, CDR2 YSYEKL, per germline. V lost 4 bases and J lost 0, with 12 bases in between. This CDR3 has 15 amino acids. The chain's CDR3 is CASSPGYSANYGYTF. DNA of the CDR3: TGCGCCAGCAGCCCTGGGTACAGTGCTAACTATGGCTACACCTTC.

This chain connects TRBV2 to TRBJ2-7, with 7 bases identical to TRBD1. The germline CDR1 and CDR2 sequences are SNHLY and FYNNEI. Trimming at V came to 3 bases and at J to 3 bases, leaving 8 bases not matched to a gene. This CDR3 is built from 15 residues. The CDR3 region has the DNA TGTGCCAGCAGTGATCCCCGGGCAGGGGGCTACGAGCAGTACTTC. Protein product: CASSDPRAGGYEQYF.

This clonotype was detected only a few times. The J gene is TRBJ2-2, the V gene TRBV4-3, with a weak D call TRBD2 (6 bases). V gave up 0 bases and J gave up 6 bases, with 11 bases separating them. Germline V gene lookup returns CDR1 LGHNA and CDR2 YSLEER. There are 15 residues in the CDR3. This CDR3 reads CASSQEIPGAGELFF. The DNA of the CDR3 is TGCGCCAGCAGCCAAGAGATCCCGGGGGCCGGGGAGCTGTTTTTT.

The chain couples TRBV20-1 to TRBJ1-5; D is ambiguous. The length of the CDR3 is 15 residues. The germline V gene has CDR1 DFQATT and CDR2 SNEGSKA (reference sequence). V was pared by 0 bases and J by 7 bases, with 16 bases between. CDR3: CSARDTAGMEQPQHF. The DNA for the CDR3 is TGCAGTGCTAGAGATACGGCAGGAATGGAACAGCCCCAGCATTTT.

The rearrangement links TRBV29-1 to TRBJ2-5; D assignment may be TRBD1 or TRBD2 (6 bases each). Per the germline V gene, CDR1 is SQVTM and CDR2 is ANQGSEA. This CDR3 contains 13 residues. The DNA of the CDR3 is TGCAGTGGTGTAGGGGGGCCTCAAGAGACCCAGTACTTC. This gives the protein CSGVGGPQETQYF.

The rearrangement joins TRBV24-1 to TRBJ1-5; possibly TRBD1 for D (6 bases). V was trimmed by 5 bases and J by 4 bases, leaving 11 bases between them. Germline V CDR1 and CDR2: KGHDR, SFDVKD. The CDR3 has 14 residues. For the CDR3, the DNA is TGTGCCACCAGTGTGGCAGGGGCGAATCAGCCCCAGCATTTT. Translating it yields CATSVAGANQPQHF.

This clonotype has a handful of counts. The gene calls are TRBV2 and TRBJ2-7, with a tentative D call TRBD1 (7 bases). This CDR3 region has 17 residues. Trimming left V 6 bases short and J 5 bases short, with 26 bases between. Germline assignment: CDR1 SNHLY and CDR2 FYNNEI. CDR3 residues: CASSKGRTDRVKNEQYF. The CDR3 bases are TGTGCCAGCAGCAAAGGGAGGACAGACAGGGTGAAAAACGAGCAGTACTTC.

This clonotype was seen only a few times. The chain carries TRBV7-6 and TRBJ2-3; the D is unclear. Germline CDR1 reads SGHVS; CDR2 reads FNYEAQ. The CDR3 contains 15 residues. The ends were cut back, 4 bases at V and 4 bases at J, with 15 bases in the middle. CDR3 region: CASSSRPLRADTQYF. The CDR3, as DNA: TGTGCCAGCAGCTCTCGACCCCTCCGCGCAGATACGCAGTATTTT.

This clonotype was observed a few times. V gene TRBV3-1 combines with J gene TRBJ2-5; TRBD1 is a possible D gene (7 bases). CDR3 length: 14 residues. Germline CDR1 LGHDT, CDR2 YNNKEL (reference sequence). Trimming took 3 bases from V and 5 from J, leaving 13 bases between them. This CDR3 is CASSHQGGRETQYF. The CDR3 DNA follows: TGTGCCAGCAGCCATCAGGGGGGCCGGGAGACCCAGTACTTC.

In DNA, the CDR3 is TGTGCCAGCAGCCGGCTGGGGGGCTTACCCTTCAATGAGCAGTTCTTC. Translating it yields CASSRLGGLPFNEQFF. The gene calls are TRBV14 and TRBJ2-1, with D perhaps matching TRBD1 or TRBD2 (6 bases each). CDR3 size: 16 residues. V was clipped by 4 bases and J by 6 bases, with 19 bases between them. The germline V gene has CDR1 SGHDN and CDR2 FVKESK.

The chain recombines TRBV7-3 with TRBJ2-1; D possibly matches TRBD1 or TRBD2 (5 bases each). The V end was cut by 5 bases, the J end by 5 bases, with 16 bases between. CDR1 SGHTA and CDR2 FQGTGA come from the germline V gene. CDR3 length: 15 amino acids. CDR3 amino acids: CASSPSGDLNNEQFF. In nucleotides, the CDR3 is TGTGCCAGCAGCCCCTCCGGGGACCTTAACAATGAGCAGTTCTTC. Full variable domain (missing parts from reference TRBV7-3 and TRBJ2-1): GAGVSQTPSNKVTEKGKYVELRCDPISGHTALYWYRQSLGQGPEFLIYFQGTGAADDSGLPNDRFFAVRPEGSVSTLKIQRTERGDSAVYLCASSPSGDLNNEQFFGPGTRLTVL.